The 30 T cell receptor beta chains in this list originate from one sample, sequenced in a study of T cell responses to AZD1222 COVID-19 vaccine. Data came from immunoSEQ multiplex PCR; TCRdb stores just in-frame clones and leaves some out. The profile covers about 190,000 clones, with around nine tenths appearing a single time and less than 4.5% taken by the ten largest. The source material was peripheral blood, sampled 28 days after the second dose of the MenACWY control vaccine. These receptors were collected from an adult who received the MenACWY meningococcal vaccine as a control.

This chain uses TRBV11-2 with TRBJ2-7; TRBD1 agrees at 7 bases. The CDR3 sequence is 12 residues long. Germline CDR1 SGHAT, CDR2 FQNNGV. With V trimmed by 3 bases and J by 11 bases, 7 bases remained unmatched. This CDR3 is CASSLEPGQKYF. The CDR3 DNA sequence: TGTGCCAGCAGCTTGGAACCGGGACAGAAGTACTTC.

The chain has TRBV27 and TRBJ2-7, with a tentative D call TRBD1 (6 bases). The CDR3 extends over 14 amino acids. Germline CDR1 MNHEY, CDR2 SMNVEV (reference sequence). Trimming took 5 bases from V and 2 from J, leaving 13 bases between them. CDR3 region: CASSRDGQTYEQYF. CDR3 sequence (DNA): TGTGCCAGCAGTCGTGACGGACAGACCTACGAGCAGTACTTC.

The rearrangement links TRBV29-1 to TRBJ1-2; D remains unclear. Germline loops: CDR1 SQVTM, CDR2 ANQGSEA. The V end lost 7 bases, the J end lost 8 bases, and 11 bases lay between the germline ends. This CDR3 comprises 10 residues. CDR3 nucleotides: TGCAGCGCCTTGAGCGGGGGCTACACCTTC. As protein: CSALSGGYTF.

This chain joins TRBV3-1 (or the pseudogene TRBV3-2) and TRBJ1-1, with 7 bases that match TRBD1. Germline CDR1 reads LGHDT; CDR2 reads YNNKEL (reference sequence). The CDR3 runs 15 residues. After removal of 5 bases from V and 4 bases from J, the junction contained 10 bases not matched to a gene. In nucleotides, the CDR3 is TGTGCCAGCAGCGACAGGGTTGGTTTAGGCACTGAAGCTTTCTTT. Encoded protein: CASSDRVGLGTEAFF.

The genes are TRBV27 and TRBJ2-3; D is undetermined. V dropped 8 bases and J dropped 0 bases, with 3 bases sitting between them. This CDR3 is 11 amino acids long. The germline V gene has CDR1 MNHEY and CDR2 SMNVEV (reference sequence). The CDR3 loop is CASLSTDTQYF. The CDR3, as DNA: TGTGCCAGCTTGAGCACAGATACGCAGTATTTT.

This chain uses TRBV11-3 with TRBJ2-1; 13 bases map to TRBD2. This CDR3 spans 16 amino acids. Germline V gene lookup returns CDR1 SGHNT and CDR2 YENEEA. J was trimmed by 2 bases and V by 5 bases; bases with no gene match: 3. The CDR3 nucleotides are TGTGCCAGCAGCCCGGGACTAGCGGGACCCTACAATGAGCAGTTCTTC. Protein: CASSPGLAGPYNEQFF.

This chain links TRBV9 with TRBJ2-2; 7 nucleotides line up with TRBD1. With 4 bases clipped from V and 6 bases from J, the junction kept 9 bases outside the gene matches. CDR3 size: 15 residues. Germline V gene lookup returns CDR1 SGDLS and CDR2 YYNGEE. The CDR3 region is CASSSDRVTAGELFF. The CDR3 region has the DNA TGTGCCAGCAGCTCAGACAGGGTAACAGCCGGGGAGCTGTTTTTT.

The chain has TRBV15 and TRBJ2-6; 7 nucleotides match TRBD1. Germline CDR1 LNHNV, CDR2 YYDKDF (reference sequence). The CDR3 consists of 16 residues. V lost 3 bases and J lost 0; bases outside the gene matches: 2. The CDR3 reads CATSSWDSSGANVLTF. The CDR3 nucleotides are TGTGCCACCAGCAGCTGGGACAGCTCTGGGGCCAACGTCCTGACTTTC.

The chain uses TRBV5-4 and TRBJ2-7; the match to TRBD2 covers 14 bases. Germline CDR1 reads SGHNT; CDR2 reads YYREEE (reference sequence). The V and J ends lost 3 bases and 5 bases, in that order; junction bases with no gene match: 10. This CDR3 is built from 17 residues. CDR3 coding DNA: TGTGCCAGCAGCTCCCGACTAGCGGGAGGGCCATACGACGAGCAGTACTTC. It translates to CASSSRLAGGPYDEQYF.

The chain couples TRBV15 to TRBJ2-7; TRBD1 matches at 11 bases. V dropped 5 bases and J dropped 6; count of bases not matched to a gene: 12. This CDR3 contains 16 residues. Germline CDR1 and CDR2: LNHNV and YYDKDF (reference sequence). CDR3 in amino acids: CATSGTDRGRFSEQYF. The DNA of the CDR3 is TGTGCCACCAGCGGAACGGACAGGGGGCGCTTCTCCGAGCAGTACTTC.

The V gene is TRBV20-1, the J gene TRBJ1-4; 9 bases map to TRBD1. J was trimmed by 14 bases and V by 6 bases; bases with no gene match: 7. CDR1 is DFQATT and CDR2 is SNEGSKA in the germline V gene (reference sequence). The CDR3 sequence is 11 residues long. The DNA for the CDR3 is TGCAGTGCCCACTCCGACAGGGGGCTGTTTTTT. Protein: CSAHSDRGLFF.

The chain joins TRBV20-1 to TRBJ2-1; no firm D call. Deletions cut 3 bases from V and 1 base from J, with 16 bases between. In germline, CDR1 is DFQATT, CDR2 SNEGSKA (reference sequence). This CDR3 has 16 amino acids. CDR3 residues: CSASPVIGPSYNEQFF. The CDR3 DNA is TGCAGTGCTAGTCCCGTTATCGGGCCATCCTACAATGAGCAGTTCTTC.

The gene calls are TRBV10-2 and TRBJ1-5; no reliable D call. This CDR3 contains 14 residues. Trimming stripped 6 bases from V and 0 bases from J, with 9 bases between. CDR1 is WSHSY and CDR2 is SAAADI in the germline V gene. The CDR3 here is CASRDPYSNQPQHF. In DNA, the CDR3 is TGCGCCAGCAGGGACCCCTATAGCAATCAGCCCCAGCATTTT.

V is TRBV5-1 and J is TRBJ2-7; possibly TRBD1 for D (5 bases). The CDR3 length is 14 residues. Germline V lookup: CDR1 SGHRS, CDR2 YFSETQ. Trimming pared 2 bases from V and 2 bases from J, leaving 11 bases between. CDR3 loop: CASSLSIGAYEQYF. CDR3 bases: TGCGCCAGCAGCTTATCGATAGGGGCCTACGAGCAGTACTTC.

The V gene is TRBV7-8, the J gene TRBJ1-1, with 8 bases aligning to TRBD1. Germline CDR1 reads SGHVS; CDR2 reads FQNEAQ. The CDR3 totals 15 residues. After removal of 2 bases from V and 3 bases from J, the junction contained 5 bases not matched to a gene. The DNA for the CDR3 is TGTGCCAGCAGCTTAAGGACAGGGTGGGACACTGAAGCTTTCTTT. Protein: CASSLRTGWDTEAFF.

The CDR3 coding sequence is TGTGCCACCAGCAGGGGGACAGGTTTCCAGCCCCAGCATTTT. This gives the protein CATSRGTGFQPQHF. This chain uses TRBV15 with TRBJ1-5, with TRBD1 matching 8 bases. The CDR3 is 14 amino acids. J gave up 7 bases and V 3 bases, and 5 bases lay outside the gene matches. Germline V lookup: CDR1 LNHNV, CDR2 YYDKDF (reference sequence). The full variable domain, completed using reference TRBV15 and TRBJ1-5, is DAMVIQNPRYQVTQFGKPVTLSCSQTLNHNVMYWYQQKSSQAPKLLFHYYDKDFNNEADTPDNFQSRRPNTSFCFLDIRSPGLGDTAMYLCATSRGTGFQPQHFGDGTRLSIL.

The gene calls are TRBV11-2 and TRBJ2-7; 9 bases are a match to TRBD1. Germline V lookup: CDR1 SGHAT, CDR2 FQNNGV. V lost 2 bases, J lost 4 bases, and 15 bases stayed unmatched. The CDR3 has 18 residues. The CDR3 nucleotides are TGTGCCAGCAGCTTAAGAGGACAGGGGCTCACCAAACCATACGAGCAGTACTTC. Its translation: CASSLRGQGLTKPYEQYF.

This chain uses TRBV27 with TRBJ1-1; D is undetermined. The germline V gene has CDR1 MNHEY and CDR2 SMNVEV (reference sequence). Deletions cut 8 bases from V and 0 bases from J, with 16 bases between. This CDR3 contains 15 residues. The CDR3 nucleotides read TGTGCCAGCGCCCCACTAGGGCCCATGAACACTGAAGCTTTCTTT. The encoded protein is CASAPLGPMNTEAFF.

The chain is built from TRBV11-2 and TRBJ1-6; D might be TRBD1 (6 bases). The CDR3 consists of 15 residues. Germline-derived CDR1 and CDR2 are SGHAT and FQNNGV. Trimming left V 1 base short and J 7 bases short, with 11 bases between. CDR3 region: CASSLAPRGNSPLHF. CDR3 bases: TGTGCCAGCAGCTTAGCCCCCAGGGGAAATTCACCCCTCCACTTT.

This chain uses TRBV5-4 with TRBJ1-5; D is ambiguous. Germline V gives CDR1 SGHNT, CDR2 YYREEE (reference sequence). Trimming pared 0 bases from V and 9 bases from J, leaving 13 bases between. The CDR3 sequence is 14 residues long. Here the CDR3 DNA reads TGTGCCAGCAGCTTGGCCGCCGGGAGCAGGCCCCAGCATTTT. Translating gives CASSLAAGSRPQHF.

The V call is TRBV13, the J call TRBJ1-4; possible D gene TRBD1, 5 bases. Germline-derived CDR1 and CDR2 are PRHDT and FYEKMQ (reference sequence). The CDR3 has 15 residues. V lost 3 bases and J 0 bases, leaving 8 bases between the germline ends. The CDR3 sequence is CASSFTGATNEKLFF. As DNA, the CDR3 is TGTGCCAGCAGCTTCACAGGAGCAACTAATGAAAAACTGTTTTTT.

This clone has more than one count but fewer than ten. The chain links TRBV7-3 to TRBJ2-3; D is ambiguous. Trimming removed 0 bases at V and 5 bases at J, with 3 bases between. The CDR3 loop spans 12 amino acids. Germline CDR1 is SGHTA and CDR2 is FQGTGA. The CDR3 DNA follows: TGTGCCAGCAGCTTAACGGGAGATACGCAGTATTTT. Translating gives CASSLTGDTQYF.

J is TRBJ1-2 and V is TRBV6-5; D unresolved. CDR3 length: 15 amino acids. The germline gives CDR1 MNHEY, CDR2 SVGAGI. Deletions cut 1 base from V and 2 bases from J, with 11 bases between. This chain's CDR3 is CASSYYEAGNYGYTF. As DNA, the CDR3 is TGTGCCAGCAGTTACTATGAGGCGGGGAACTATGGCTACACCTTC.

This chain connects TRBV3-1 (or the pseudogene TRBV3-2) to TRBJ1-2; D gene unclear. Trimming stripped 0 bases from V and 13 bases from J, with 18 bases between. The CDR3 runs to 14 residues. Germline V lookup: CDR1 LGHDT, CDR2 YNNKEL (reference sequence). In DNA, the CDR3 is TGTGCCAGCAGCCAAGATGACTCGGTCCGGGCTGTCACCTTC. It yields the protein CASSQDDSVRAVTF.

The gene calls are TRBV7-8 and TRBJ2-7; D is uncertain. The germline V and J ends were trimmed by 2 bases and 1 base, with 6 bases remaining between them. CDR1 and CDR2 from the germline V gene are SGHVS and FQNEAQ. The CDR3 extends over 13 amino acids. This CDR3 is CASSLSTSYEQYF. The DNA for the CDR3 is TGTGCCAGCAGCTTATCGACTTCCTACGAGCAGTACTTC. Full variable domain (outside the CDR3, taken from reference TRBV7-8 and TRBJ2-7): GAGVSQSPRYKVAKRGQDVALRCDPISGHVSLFWYQQALGQGPEFLTYFQNEAQLDKSGLPSDRFFAERPEGSVSTLKIQRTQQEDSAVYLCASSLSTSYEQYFGPGTRLTVT.

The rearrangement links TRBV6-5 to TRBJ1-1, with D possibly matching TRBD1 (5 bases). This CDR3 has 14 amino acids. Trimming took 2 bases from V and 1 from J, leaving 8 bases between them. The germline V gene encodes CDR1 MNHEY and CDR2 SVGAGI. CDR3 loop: CASSYTTGNTEAFF. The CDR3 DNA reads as TGTGCCAGCAGTTACACCACAGGGAACACTGAAGCTTTCTTT.

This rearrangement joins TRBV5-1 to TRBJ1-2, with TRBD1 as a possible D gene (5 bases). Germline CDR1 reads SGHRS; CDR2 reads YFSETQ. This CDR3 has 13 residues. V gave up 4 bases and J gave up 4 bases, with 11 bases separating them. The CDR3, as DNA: TGCGCCAGCAGCACCGACGGGACCTATGGCTACACCTTC. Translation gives CASSTDGTYGYTF.

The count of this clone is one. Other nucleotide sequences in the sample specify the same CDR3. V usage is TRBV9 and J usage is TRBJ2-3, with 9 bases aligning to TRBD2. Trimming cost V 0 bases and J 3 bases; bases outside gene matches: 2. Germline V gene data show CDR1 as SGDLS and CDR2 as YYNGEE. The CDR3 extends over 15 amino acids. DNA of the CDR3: TGTGCCAGCAGCGTAGGGCTAGCGGGAACAGATACGCAGTATTTT. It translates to CASSVGLAGTDTQYF.

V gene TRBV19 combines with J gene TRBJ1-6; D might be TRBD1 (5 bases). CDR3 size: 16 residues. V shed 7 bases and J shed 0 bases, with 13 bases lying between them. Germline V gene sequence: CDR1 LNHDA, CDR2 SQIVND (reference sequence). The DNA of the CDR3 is TGTGCCAGTACTACAGACAGAAGCTCCTATAATTCACCCCTCCACTTT. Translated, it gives CASTTDRSSYNSPLHF.

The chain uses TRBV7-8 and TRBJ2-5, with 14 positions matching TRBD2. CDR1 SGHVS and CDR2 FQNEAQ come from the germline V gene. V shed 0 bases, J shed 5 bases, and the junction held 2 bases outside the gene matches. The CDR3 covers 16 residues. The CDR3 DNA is TGTGCCAGCAGCTTAGCGGGACTAGCGGGAGTGGAGACCCAGTACTTC. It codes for CASSLAGLAGVETQYF.